The clone carrying this T cell receptor (beta chain) has only one observation. Antigen unknown. At one of its ends the junction is not consistent with the germline gene, which may arise from a read error. This sample is drawn from a study of identifying expanded T cells in peripheral blood. Collection occurred without any documented infections or immune events in donors. Regarding the study as a whole: Clone count variance between approximately two-week samples rose with total template count. Technical replicates showed roughly 1.2 changed clones; two weeks 15 to 20; four weeks 19.

Sequencing used immunoSEQ multiplex PCR; TCRdb keeps in-frame clones, though not all of them. Found here are approximately 58,000 clones, around 83% of them singletons; the top ten hold about 15%. The CDR3 extends over 12 amino acids. Germline assignment: CDR1 SGHRS and CDR2 YFSETQ. The gene calls are TRBV5-1 and TRBJ1-2; D not certain. The sequencing input was blood. This receptor was identified in a person aged 18 to 70 in good health. The CDR3 here is CASSSGQANEAF. In DNA form, the CDR3 reads TGCGCCAGCAGCTCTGGCCAGGCGAACGAGGCCTTC.